This T cell receptor (beta chain) emerged from a study of blood T cells in healthy people across ages. Using a J-beta primer mix together with a sample-barcoded 5' primer, a second PCR was run for roughly 7 to 11 cycles. The authors tagged each cDNA molecule using a template-switch adaptor with 12 random nucleotides. TCRdb recomputed calls from the 5' RACE reads with MiXCR, one row per CDR3 protein. The sample holds 1.5 million or so distinct CDR3 sequences, approximately 40% seen once. Peripheral blood from each donor was collected in a volume of roughly 9.2 milliliters. Germline V gene sequence: CDR1 SGDLS, CDR2 YYNGEE. CDR3 size: 14 residues.

The sequencing sample was made of blood. The source of this sequence is a woman aged 18-29 years in good health. This rearrangement joins TRBV9 to TRBJ2-4, with D perhaps TRBD1 (6 bases). TRBJ2-7 explains the end of the DNA better; the J call may be wrong. The CDR3 coding sequence is TGTGCCAGCAGCCCTGTGGACAGATCCTACGAGCAGTACTTC. Residues: CASSPVDRSYEQYF.